This TCR beta chain originates from a study of blood T cell repertoires in COVID-19. Study context: Acute and convalescent COVID-19 specimens originated in the United States, Italy and Spain.

Original data processing: Estimation of nucleated cell counts was performed using reference gene primer amplification. Clones were sequenced by immunoSEQ multiplex PCR, and TCRdb holds only the in-frame ones, with some missing. V, J and clone size were drawn from that table, and D and trimming were deduced from the DNA. The repertoire has fewer than 150,000 clones, 85% to 90% of them found once; the top ten carry 10% to 13%. Germline CDR1 SGHDT, CDR2 YYEEEE. The CDR3 sequence is 14 residues long. V lost 3 bases, J lost 5 bases, and 12 bases lay in between. The receptor was derived from a man aged 50-59 years with active or convalescent COVID-19. This sequence joins TRBV5-6 and TRBJ2-1, with D possibly matching TRBD1 (5 bases). Sequences were obtained from peripheral blood. In nucleotides, the CDR3 is TGTGCCAGCAGCTACCGGCGACAGAACAATGAGCAGTTCTTC. Its protein product is CASSYRRQNNEQFF.